The 26 T cell receptor delta chains below come from one sample, sequenced in a study of gamma-delta T cells after stem cell transplantation. TCRdb reprocessed the RT-PCR reads through CATT. Here the sample spans 2,000 to 2,500 delta-chain clones, roughly 1% being singletons. The material sequenced was gamma-delta T cells. The receptors originated from a human donor. It is not recorded whose cells these are; they may come from a transplant donor.

About this clone: The protein that TCRdb holds for this DNA derives from a much larger clone and differs from the translated DNA at residue 19, which likely indicates a read error; the protein shown here is translated from the DNA. The rearrangement links TRDV2 to TRDJ1; 10 nucleotides line up with TRDD3. The CDR3 is made up of 21 amino acids. CDR1 and CDR2 (germline): GEAIGNYY, EKD. The CDR3 protein is CACDTVGSTGGFRVEADKHIF. For the CDR3, the DNA is TGTGCCTGTGACACTGTGGGGAGTACTGGGGGATTTCGGGTCGAGGCCGATAAACACATCTTT.

Points on this clone: TCRdb has a much larger clone's protein, which differs at residue 6 from the translation of this DNA, likely because of a read error; what is shown is the protein translated from the DNA. This rearrangement joins TRDV2 to TRDJ1, with 8 bases aligning to TRDD3. Germline CDR1 and CDR2: GEAIGNYY and EKD. The CDR3 is made up of 19 amino acids. V trimming: 0 bases; J trimming: 0 bases; junction bases outside the gene matches: 14. DNA of the CDR3: TGTGCCTGTGACACCGCCCGGTCTGGGGGAGACCTTGACACCGATAAACTCATCTTT. Its protein is CACDTARSGGDLDTDKLIF.

This clone was found a few times. Only one base separates this from a far larger clonotype, so it likely reflects a read error. The rearrangement uses TRDV1 and TRDJ1; 11 bases agree with TRDD3. J gave up 3 bases and V 2 bases, and 17 bases lay outside the gene matches. Germline loops: CDR1 TSWWSYY, CDR2 QGS. CDR3 size: 20 residues. In nucleotides, the CDR3 is TGTGCTCTTGGGGAAGCCGGAGGCTGGGGGATACCTGGGTACCCCGATAAACTCATCTTT. Translating it yields CALGEAGGWGIPGYPDKLIF.

Concerning this clone itself: A far larger clone is one base from this, pointing to a likely read error. Other DNA variants within this sample encode the same CDR3. The genes are TRDV2 and TRDJ2; 7 positions match TRDD3. CDR1 and CDR2 (germline): GEAIGNYY, EKD. This CDR3 has 15 residues. The CDR3: CACDTLGATSAQLFF. DNA for the CDR3: TGTGCCTGCGACACCCTGGGGGCGACCTCAGCACAACTCTTCTTT.

This clone was seen a handful of times. The chain employs TRDV2 and TRDJ1; TRDD2 or TRDD3 may be the D gene (6 bases each). The CDR3 sequence is 22 residues long. V was trimmed by 0 bases and J by 0 bases, leaving 31 bases between them. Germline assignment: CDR1 GEAIGNYY and CDR2 EKD. Written as DNA, the CDR3 is TGTGCCTGTGACACCGTTATCCTACGGGCTGGGGAAGGCCATCCAGACACCGATAAACTCATCTTT. Amino acids: CACDTVILRAGEGHPDTDKLIF.

This clone has a handful of counts. This likely stems from a read error, as it lies one base from a far larger clone. This CDR3 is also generated by other DNA sequences in the sample. V is TRDV2 and J is TRDJ1, with 9 bases aligning to TRDD3. Germline V gene data show CDR1 as GEAIGNYY and CDR2 as EKD. Germline trimming cut 3 bases from V and 3 bases from J; bases unmatched to any gene: 10. The CDR3 consists of 16 residues. Here the CDR3 reads CACDRLGDIWPDKLIF. The CDR3 coding sequence is TGTGCCTGTGACCGACTGGGGGACATTTGGCCCGATAAACTCATCTTT.

The chain combines TRDV2 with TRDJ1; 12 bases line up with TRDD3. CDR1 is GEAIGNYY and CDR2 is EKD in the germline V gene. The CDR3 spans 17 residues. Trimming took 0 bases from V and 0 from J; bases not matched to a gene: 4. DNA for the CDR3: TGTGCCTGTGACACCCTGGGGGATACGACGTACACCGATAAACTCATCTTT. It specifies CACDTLGDTTYTDKLIF.

This clone is termed large. Other DNA sequences in this specimen translate into the identical CDR3. The rearrangement joins TRDV2 to TRDJ1, with 12 positions matching TRDD3. The CDR3 runs 21 residues. Germline-derived CDR1 and CDR2 are GEAIGNYY and EKD. V was pared by 0 bases and J by 0 bases, with 16 bases of the junction left unmatched. The CDR3 bases are TGTGCCTGTGACACCGTGACTGGGGGATACCCCGCCGACCTTCACACCGATAAACTCATCTTT. Protein product: CACDTVTGGYPADLHTDKLIF.

This clone has only a few counts. V gene TRDV1 combines with J gene TRDJ1; 12 bases line up with TRDD3. From germline, CDR1 is TSWWSYY and CDR2 QGS. V was pared by 0 bases and J by 0 bases, with 20 bases of the junction left unmatched. The CDR3 is made up of 23 amino acids. The CDR3 loop is CALGELSLAPGDWGIPNTDKLIF. DNA of the CDR3: TGTGCTCTTGGGGAACTGAGTCTGGCCCCCGGGGACTGGGGGATACCTAACACCGATAAACTCATCTTT.

This clone has a handful of counts. The mismatch at residue 12 between this DNA's translation and the TCRdb protein of a much larger clone likely reflects a read error; the protein shown is translated from the DNA. CDR3 region: CACDTVTTGIRAGQELIF. CDR3 bases: TGTGCCTGTGACACGGTAACTACGGGGATACGGGCTGGTCAGGAACTCATCTTT. This rearrangement joins TRDV2 to TRDJ1; TRDD3 matches 9 bases. From germline, CDR1 is GEAIGNYY and CDR2 EKD. V dropped 1 base and J dropped 9; count of bases not matched to a gene: 20. This CDR3 spans 18 amino acids.

Only a few counts were recorded for this clone. This likely stems from a read error, as it lies one base from a far larger clone. This chain links TRDV2 with TRDJ1; 12 bases line up with TRDD3. Trimming removed 3 bases from V and 0 bases from J; junction bases left unmatched: 16. This CDR3 is built from 20 residues. Germline CDR1 reads GEAIGNYY; CDR2 reads EKD. CDR3 DNA sequence: TGTGCCTGTGACGCGCTACTGGGGGATACAAGGCCGGGGTACACCGATAAACTCATCTTT. Amino acids: CACDALLGDTRPGYTDKLIF.

A few counts support this clone. This likely stems from a read error, as it lies one base from a far larger clone. Other DNA sequences within the sample encode an identical CDR3. The genes are TRDV1 and TRDJ1, with 11 bases matching TRDD3. The CDR3 is 20 amino acids. CDR1 is TSWWSYY, CDR2 QGS, per germline. CDR3 coding DNA: TGTGCACTTGGGCCCGTGGTGCCAGGACTGGGGGATAAACTCACCGATAAACTCATCTTT. Translation gives CALGPVVPGLGDKLTDKLIF.

Regarding this clone: A read error likely explains why the TCRdb protein, taken from a much larger clone, differs from this DNA's translation at residue 11; the protein shown is translated from the DNA. CDR3 nucleotides: TGTGCCTGTGACAACGTACTGGGGGGGCCTTGGGGTTTGACAGCACAACTCTTCTTT. The encoded protein is CACDNVLGGPWGLTAQLFF. V is TRDV2 and J is TRDJ2, with TRDD3 identical over 8 bases. Trimming took 2 bases from V and 1 from J; bases not matched to a gene: 14. The germline V gene has CDR1 GEAIGNYY and CDR2 EKD. The CDR3 has 19 residues.

The table lists this clone with a few counts. With only one base between it and a far larger clone, this is likely a read error. Additional DNA sequences in this sample encode the identical CDR3. The J gene is TRDJ1, the V gene TRDV2; 8 bases agree with TRDD3. CDR3 size: 19 residues. Losses at the gene ends were 0 bases for V and 7 bases for J; bases not matched to a gene: 21. The germline CDR1 and CDR2 sequences are GEAIGNYY and EKD. The CDR3, as DNA: TGTGCCTGTGACACCATTCTACTAGGGGATACAGAAGGGACGGGTAAACTCATCTTT. Translating gives CACDTILLGDTEGTGKLIF.

This clone has just a few counts. This likely reflects a read error, since a far larger clone is one base away. The chain couples TRDV2 to TRDJ1; 9 nucleotides line up with TRDD3. The CDR3 has 15 residues. Per the germline V gene, CDR1 is GEAIGNYY and CDR2 is EKD. J lost 3 bases, V lost 5 bases, and 9 bases had no gene match. Here the CDR3 DNA reads TGTGCCTGTGGCGCGATGGGGGATAACCCCGATAAACTCATCTTT. Translation gives CACGAMGDNPDKLIF.

This clone has a handful of counts. This likely reflects a read error, since a far larger clone is one base away. This sample also contains other DNA sequences that code for the same CDR3. The chain uses TRDV2 and TRDJ1, with 9 positions matching TRDD3. The germline V gene encodes CDR1 GEAIGNYY and CDR2 EKD. This CDR3 has 15 amino acids. CDR3 sequence reads: CACDRVGDTTGTLIF. CDR3 coding DNA: TGTGCTTGTGACAGAGTCGGGGATACGACGGGAACTCTCATCTTT.

To note about this clone: A read error likely explains this, since a far larger clone differs by one base. Additional DNA sequences in this sample encode the identical CDR3. The chain is built from TRDV2 and TRDJ1, with a possible D match to TRDD3 (6 bases). The CDR3 runs to 16 residues. Trimming shortened V by 0 bases and J by 8 bases, and 21 bases separated the two germline ends. CDR1 is GEAIGNYY, CDR2 EKD, per germline. For the CDR3, the DNA is TGTGCCTGTGACACCTTGGCTGGGGACAGCACCTTAAAACTCATCTTT. It codes for CACDTLAGDSTLKLIF.

A word on this clone: TCRdb attributes to this sequence the protein of a much larger clone, which differs from the DNA translation at residue 5; a read error is likely, and the protein displayed is translated from the DNA. This sequence joins TRDV2 and TRDJ1; 13 bases map to TRDD3. CDR3 length: 18 amino acids. Germline V gene data show CDR1 as GEAIGNYY and CDR2 as EKD. After removal of 3 bases from V and 1 base from J, the junction contained 10 bases not matched to a gene. The CDR3 region is CACDPLVLGDTGTDKLIF. The DNA for the CDR3 is TGTGCCTGTGACCCCCTCGTACTGGGGGATACGGGCACCGATAAACTCATCTTT.

A word on this clone: The likely explanation is a read error, given a far larger clone one base away. Here the CDR3 reads CACGTISSTPLLGDTSTDKLIF. CDR3 DNA: TGTGCCTGTGGCACCATTTCTTCCACCCCTTTACTGGGGGATACGAGCACCGATAAACTCATCTTT. The V and J genes are TRDV2 and TRDJ1; 13 nucleotides line up with TRDD3. Germline CDR1 reads GEAIGNYY; CDR2 reads EKD. The CDR3 is made up of 22 amino acids.

The genes are TRDV1 and TRDJ1; weak D call: TRDD3 (5 bases). Germline loops: CDR1 TSWWSYY, CDR2 QGS. The CDR3 is 19 amino acids. The V gene lost 4 bases and the J gene lost 0 bases, with 24 bases spanning the gap. This chain's CDR3 is CALGGPGWGPPRYTDKLIF. The DNA for the CDR3 is TGTGCTCTTGGGGGGCCGGGGTGGGGACCTCCCAGGTACACCGATAAACTCATCTTT.

By frequency in the sample, this clone is large (0.1 to 1%). This sample includes further DNA sequences coding for the same CDR3. The V and J genes are TRDV3 and TRDJ1; 7 bases align to TRDD3. V lost 2 bases to trimming and J lost 1 base; unmatched junction nucleotides: 13. CDR3 length: 16 amino acids. CDR1 TVYSNPD and CDR2 GDNSRS come from the germline V gene (reference sequence). CDR3 sequence reads: CAFAPFSGGTTDKLIF. The CDR3 DNA is TGTGCCTTTGCCCCCTTTAGTGGGGGAACCACCGATAAACTCATCTTT.

This clone has a handful of counts. A far larger clone is a single base away, which makes a read error likely. Other DNA sequences in the sample encode the same CDR3. The chain combines TRDV2 with TRDJ1; 13 positions match TRDD3. Germline CDR1 and CDR2: GEAIGNYY and EKD. This CDR3 spans 21 amino acids. Unmatched junction bases numbered 25, after V lost 7 bases and J lost 3 bases. CDR3: CACDPVRVGSTGGYAADKLIF. The CDR3 DNA sequence: TGTGCCTGCGACCCGGTTCGTGTTGGCAGTACTGGGGGATACGCGGCCGATAAACTCATCTTT.

A word on this clone: Translating this DNA gives a protein that differs at residue 16 from the TCRdb one, which belongs to a much larger clone; a read error is likely, and the protein shown is this translation. The rearrangement joins TRDV2 to TRDJ1, with TRDD3 matching over 13 bases. CDR3 size: 18 residues. CDR1 GEAIGNYY and CDR2 EKD come from the germline V gene. In DNA form, the CDR3 reads TGTGCCTGTGACGCAGTACTGGGGGATACGCCGAGGCCCTCGAAACCCATCTTT. It encodes CACDAVLGDTPRPSKPIF.

This clone has more than one count but fewer than ten. Only one base separates this from a far larger clonotype, so it likely reflects a read error. The sample carries other DNA sequences with the same CDR3. The rearrangement joins TRDV2 to TRDJ1; 11 bases fit TRDD3. CDR3 length: 17 residues. Germline assignment: CDR1 GEAIGNYY and CDR2 EKD. The CDR3 loop reads CACDTLGDTRYTDKLIF. In DNA, the CDR3 is TGTGCCTGCGACACTCTGGGGGATACCCGGTACACCGATAAACTCATCTTT.

By sample fraction, this clone is large. Other DNA sequences in the same sample also yield this CDR3. V and J are TRDV2 and TRDJ1; weak D call: TRDD3 (5 bases). Germline lookup yields CDR1 GEAIGNYY and CDR2 EKD. This CDR3 is 17 amino acids long. Trimming removed 1 base from V and 0 bases from J, with 17 bases in between. The CDR3 sequence: CACDTVGDLLNTDKLIF. The DNA of the CDR3 is TGTGCCTGTGACACTGTAGGGGACCTCCTTAACACCGATAAACTCATCTTT.

Comments on this clone: This sequence is one base from a far larger clone and is likely a read error. The chain has TRDV2 and TRDJ1; tentative D call: TRDD2 (5 bases). This CDR3 has 16 residues. The germline V gene has CDR1 GEAIGNYY and CDR2 EKD. In DNA form, the CDR3 reads TGTGCCTGTGGCACCCTTACCCTTCAAAACACCGATAAACTCATCTTT. It is translated as CACGTLTLQNTDKLIF.